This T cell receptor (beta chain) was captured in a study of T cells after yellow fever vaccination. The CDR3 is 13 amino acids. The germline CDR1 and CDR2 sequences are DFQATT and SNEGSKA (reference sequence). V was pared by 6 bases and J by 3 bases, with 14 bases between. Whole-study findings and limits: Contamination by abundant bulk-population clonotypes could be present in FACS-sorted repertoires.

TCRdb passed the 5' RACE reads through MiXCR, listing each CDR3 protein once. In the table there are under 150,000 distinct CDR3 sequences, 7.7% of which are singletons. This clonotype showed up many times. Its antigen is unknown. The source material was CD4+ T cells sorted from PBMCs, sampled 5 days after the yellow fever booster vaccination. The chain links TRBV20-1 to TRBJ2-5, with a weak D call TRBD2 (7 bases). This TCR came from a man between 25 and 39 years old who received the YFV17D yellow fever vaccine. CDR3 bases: TGCAGTGCCCCGGGGGGCTTTAAAGAGACCCAGTACTTC. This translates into CSAPGGFKETQYF.